The entry below describes one T cell receptor beta chain. Its antigen is not known. One junction end disagrees with the germline gene, perhaps due to a read error. Germline V gene lookup returns CDR1 SEHNR and CDR2 FQNEAQ (reference sequence). This CDR3 has 16 residues. 60 Vbeta and 13 Jbeta primers were used in PCR. The protocol was immunoSEQ multiplex PCR, while the TCRdb copy is restricted to in-frame clones and leaves out a portion. The sample records around 98,000 clones, more than 75% being singletons. These data are taken from a study of cytomegalovirus exposure and HLA in healthy donors. Study-wide results and caveats: Among the CMV-associated chains, a few were confirmed in vitro as specific for CMV antigens. The study recorded 160 or so TCR beta chains that were cytomegalovirus-associated.

Nobody wrote down the CMV serostatus of this donor. The rearrangement uses TRBV7-9 and TRBJ2-7; tentatively, D is TRBD1 (6 bases). The sequence was obtained from a human donor in good health. Sequenced: PBMCs. DNA for the CDR3: TGTTCCAGCAGCTTAGGGGAACAGGGTCTAGGCTACGAGCAGTACTTC. It is translated as CSSSLGEQGLGYEQYF.